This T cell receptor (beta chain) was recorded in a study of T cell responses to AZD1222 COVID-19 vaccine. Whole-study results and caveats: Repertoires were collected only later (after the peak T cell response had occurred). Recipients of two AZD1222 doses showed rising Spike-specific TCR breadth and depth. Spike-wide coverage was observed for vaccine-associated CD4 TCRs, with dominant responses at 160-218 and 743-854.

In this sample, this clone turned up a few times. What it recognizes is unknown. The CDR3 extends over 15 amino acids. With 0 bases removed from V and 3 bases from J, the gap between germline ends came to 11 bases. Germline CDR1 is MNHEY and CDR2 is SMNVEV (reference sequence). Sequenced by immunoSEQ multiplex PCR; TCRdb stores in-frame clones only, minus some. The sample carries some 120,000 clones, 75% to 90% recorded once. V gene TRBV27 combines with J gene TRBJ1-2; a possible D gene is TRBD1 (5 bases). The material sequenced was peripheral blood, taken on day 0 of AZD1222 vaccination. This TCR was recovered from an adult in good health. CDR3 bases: TGTGCCAGCAGTTTATCGATCGGACAAGACTATGGCTACACCTTC. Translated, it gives CASSLSIGQDYGYTF.